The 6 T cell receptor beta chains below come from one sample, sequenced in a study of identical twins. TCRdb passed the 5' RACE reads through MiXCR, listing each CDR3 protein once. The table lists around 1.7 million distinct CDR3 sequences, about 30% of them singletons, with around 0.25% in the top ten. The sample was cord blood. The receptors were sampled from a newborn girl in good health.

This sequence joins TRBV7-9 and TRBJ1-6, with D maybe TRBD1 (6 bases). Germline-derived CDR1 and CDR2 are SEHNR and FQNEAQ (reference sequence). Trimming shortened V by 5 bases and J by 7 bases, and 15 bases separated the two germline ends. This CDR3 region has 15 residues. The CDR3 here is CASSRANRANSPLHF. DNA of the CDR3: TGTGCCAGCAGCCGAGCGAACAGGGCGAATTCACCCCTCCACTTT.

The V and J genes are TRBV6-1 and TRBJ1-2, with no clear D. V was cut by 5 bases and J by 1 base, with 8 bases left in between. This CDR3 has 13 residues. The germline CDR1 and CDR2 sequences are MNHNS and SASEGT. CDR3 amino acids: CASSKSHNYGYTF. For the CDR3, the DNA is TGTGCCAGCAGTAAAAGTCATAACTATGGCTACACCTTC.

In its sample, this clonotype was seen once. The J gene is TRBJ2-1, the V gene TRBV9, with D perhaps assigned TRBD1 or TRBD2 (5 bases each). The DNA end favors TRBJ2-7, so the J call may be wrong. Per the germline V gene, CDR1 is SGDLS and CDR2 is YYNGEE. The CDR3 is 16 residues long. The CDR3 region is CASSVGGTFSYNEQYF. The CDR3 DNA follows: TGTGCCAGCAGCGTAGGGGGGACGTTCTCCTACAATGAGCAGTACTTC.

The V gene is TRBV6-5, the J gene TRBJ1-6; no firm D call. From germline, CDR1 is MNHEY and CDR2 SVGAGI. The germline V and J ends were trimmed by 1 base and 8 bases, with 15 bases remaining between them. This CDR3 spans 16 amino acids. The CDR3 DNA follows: TGTGCCAGCAGTTACTGGGTCAGCCCATTGGATTCACCCCTCCACTTT. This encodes CASSYWVSPLDSPLHF.

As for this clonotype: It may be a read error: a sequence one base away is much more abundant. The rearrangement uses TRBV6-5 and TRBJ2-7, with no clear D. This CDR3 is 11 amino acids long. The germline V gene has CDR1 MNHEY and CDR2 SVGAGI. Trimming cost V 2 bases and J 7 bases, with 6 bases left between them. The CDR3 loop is CASSYNKEQYF. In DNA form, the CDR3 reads TGTGCCAGCAGTTACAACAAAGAGCAGTACTTC.

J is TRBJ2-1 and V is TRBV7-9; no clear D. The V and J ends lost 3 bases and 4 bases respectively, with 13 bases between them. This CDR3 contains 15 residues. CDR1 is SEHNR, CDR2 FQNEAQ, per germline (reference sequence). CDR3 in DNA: TGTGCCAGCAGCTTGAGGTCTCACTTTTACAATGAGCAGTTCTTC. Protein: CASSLRSHFYNEQFF.